This entry is about one T cell receptor (beta chain). This clone's antigen is unknown. No base-level quality is on record; no much larger clone is a single base apart. The source of the sample is a study of vaccination and CD4 T cells after COVID-19 (dated by TCRdb to between 2022 and 2023). For the study in its entirety: SARS-CoV-2 positivity had been established in the convalescent patients by nasal swab PCR, and mild disease was recorded in several of these patients and severe disease in one. The convalescent cohort comprised six males and four females, including two Hispanic individuals, seven Caucasians, two Asians and one multiracial person. Two doses of either the Pfizer-BioNTech BNT162b2 vaccine (n=8) or the Moderna mRNA-1273 vaccine (n=2) were administered to participants. Post-COVID blood samples were collected from convalescent patients a median of about 92 days after diagnosis, with a range of roughly 35 to 170 days. The time from the second vaccine dose to post-vaccine blood sampling had a median of approximately 72 days and ranged from roughly 13 to 241 days. The cultures were stimulated with overlapping spike peptide pools from SARS-CoV-2 and from the common cold coronaviruses HCoV-NL63, HCoV-OC43 and HCoV-229E. In control cultures, a CEFX viral epitope pool was used as positive control, an HIV-1 Nef peptide pool was used as negative control, or no peptide was added. The spike-specific CD4+ TCR repertoire was compared before and after mRNA vaccination in over 9 COVID-19 convalescent patients and a handful of infection-naive healthy vaccine recipients.

Study-level results and caveats: The median number of SARS-CoV-2-reactive clonotypes rose from around 21 after infection to 38 after vaccination, but the change was not significant. Among the post-vaccine SARS-CoV-2-reactive clones in convalescent patients, a median 86.3% showed up only after vaccination, which suggests vaccine-specific priming. The number of convalescent patients in the study was relatively small, and the study did not examine early timepoints following natural infection. In convalescent patients, nearly all vaccine-specific clones (304 of 307) were found to be mono-reactive for SARS-CoV-2 spike rather than cross-reactive with common cold coronaviruses.

Library generation was performed with PCR. DNA from cultured CD4+ T cells underwent TCR sequencing with the Oncomine TCR Beta short-read assay at the Johns Hopkins FTIC core. The QIAamp micro DNA kit was used to extract genomic DNA from the cultured CD4+ T cells. Oncomine TCR Beta libraries made from cultured CD4+ T cells were pooled using unique dual indexes and sequenced on an Illumina iSeq 100. Per the authors' processing: Non-productive sequences were filtered out, and CDR3s that did not start with C, did not end with F or W, or were shorter than 7 amino acids were discarded. The MANAFEST web application identified antigen-specific clonotypes by comparing peptide-stimulated wells against reference wells and other culture wells. To be called positive, a clone needed an FDR below 0.05, an odds ratio above 5, and a productive frequency above 0.1% in at least two of three replicate wells. Cross-reactive clonotypes were defined as significantly expanded in both SARS-CoV-2 spike wells and at least one common cold coronavirus spike condition. Using R version 3.6.1, CDR3 homology was evaluated through Levenshtein distances (stringdist) along with unrooted phylogenetic trees (ape). TCRdb reprocessing: public reads trimmed at Q25 with fastp, clones called with MiXCR, in-frame beta chains kept. CDR3 protein sequences are deduplicated, and each keeps its most common genes and DNA. The V and J calls follow TCRdb's processing rather than the paper's. The sample table shows just under 20,000 distinct CDR3 sequences, and roughly 50% are seen once. The top ten clonotypes cover nearly 2.5% of the sample.

The germline V gene sets CDR1 to SGHTA and CDR2 to FQGTGA. From cysteine to phenylalanine, the CDR3 is 16 amino acids long. This entry keeps only the CDR3 DNA: 48 bases, framed from base 1. V is clipped by 6 bases and J by 6 bases, and the sequence between their germline boundaries is 18 bases long. In light of the paper, this sample's treatment or condition label describes: roughly 10-day PBMC culture with coronavirus spike peptide pools or control peptides (ViraFEST assay). The study used the ViraFEST assay, which expanded antigen-specific T cells with peptide pools and then identified expanded clonotypes by TCR sequencing. The convalescent patients' positive SARS-CoV-2 PCR tests fell between March and December 2020, which was before the Alpha, Beta and Delta variants emerged in the United States. More than 1.5 million PBMCs per well were cultured in IMDM with roughly 4.8% human AB serum and 8 to 10 IU/ml IL-2, plus 10 ug/ml peptide pools. Half of the culture medium was replaced with fresh IL-2-containing medium on days 3 and 7. After about 11 days of culture, CD4+ T cells were isolated by negative selection using the EasySep CD4+ T cell isolation kit. Ficoll-Paque Plus gradient centrifugation was used to isolate PBMCs from whole blood, and the isolated PBMCs were then either used fresh or cryopreserved at -140C. Culture conditions were generally each tested in triplicate wells.

This sequence originates from a human donor who had recovered from COVID-19. This specimen consisted of CD4+ T cells from blood, cultured in vitro, obtained after SARS-CoV-2 vaccination. The V gene is TRBV7-3 and the J gene is TRBJ1-6, and the D gene may be TRBD1, 5 bases matching. The DNA sequence is as follows: TGTGCCAGCAGTCCCGGGGCCCGGAGCGGTAATTCACCCCTCCACTTT. This yields the protein CASSPGARSGNSPLHF.